This TCR beta chain was sequenced in a study of blood T cell repertoires in COVID-19 (dated by TCRdb to the early 2020s). Turning to the overall study: Samples covering the acute and convalescent phases of COVID-19 were provided by collaborators in the United States, Italy and Spain. The prospective study material was composed of cDNA or gDNA derived from T cells, B-cell-depleted T cells, or PBMCs. Subjects who had been exposed to COVID-19, were actively infected with it, or had recovered from it provided the deeply sampled blood TCRbeta repertoires that made up the dataset. A freely available public database, intended as a resource for researchers studying the immune response to SARS-CoV-2, is where the repertoires were released. Samples came from the ongoing ImmuneRACE study (first 160 participants) plus 1,254 subjects from 6 global collaborators. Nearly every sample came with metadata listing a de-identified subject ID, COVID-19 status, age in years and sex. Where HLA class I and class II types were available, the types were taken from metadata supplied by the sample provider, not from assay-based typing.

Counted from cysteine to phenylalanine, this CDR3 has 15 amino acids. Only CDR3 DNA is held: 45 bases, read in frame from base 1. The germline V gene yields SGHTA for CDR1 and FQGNSA for CDR2. Relative to germline, V is 0 bases shorter and J is 2 bases shorter, with 10 bases between their ends. One collaborating source in Seattle enrolled patients during active infection and followed them longitudinally through the course of disease. The collaborating institutions used their own protocols to collect whole blood in K2EDTA tubes. For TCRbeta analysis, collaborator samples were shipped as frozen whole blood, as isolated PBMCs, or as DNA extracted from either sample type. TCRbeta CDR3 regions were amplified from genomic DNA by means of the immunoSEQ Assay, a bias-controlled multiplex PCR. The paper's processing steps were these. Within the assay, amplification of reference gene primers was used to estimate how many nucleated cells each sample contained. Sequence reads were collapsed and filtered to measure the absolute abundance of every unique TCRbeta CDR3 rearrangement. For each sample, productive Simpson clonality was calculated as the square root of Simpson's diversity index across productive rearrangements. TCRdb retrieved this table from immuneACCESS and kept in-frame rearrangements only. Not all clones are present; in checked studies, unresolved V genes account for under half, and no reason is known for the remainder. The V and J calls and the clone size are those of that table, but D and trimming were determined from the DNA. In this sample the table shows 85,000 to 130,000 clones, 76% of which occur a single time. The ten most abundant clones make up about 6.3% of the sample.

Study-wide conclusions, independent of this receptor: The amount of clinical and demographic metadata varied by source and participant and was provided uncurated.

A word on this clone: Its antigen specificity is not known. Per-base quality was not reported, and no clone a single base away is much larger than it.

The receptor chain draws on TRBV7-2 and TRBJ1-2, with a tentative D gene TRBD1 over 5 matching bases. The specimen was peripheral blood. This TCR was sampled from a man at least 80 years old with COVID-19, enrolled during active disease. This receptor carries the CDR3 CASSLAGHKNYGYTF. The base sequence is TGTGCCAGCAGCTTAGCTGGACATAAGAACTATGGCTACACCTTC.